Sequencing of this TCR beta chain was carried out in a study of blood T cells in healthy people across ages. V shed 2 bases and J 6 bases; nucleotides not matched to a gene: 2. Germline loops: CDR1 MNHEY, CDR2 SVGAGI. This CDR3 is built from 13 residues. This clonotype was recorded at least ten times. A second PCR of roughly 7 to 11 cycles used a sample-barcoded 5' primer and a J-beta primer mix. Each CDR3 protein gets one entry after TCRdb re-called the 5' RACE reads with MiXCR. The sample records about 1.1 million distinct CDR3 sequences, roughly two fifths being singletons. Healthy Caucasian individuals from Russia aged roughly 6 to 100 served as donors. Every participating donor contributed 7.5 to 10 milliliters of peripheral blood through a draw. They isolated at least 7 million PBMCs from each sample. Total RNA extraction produced at least 6 micrograms (per sample) for the study.

The clonotype originates from a young man in good health. Sequenced sample: blood. The chain couples TRBV6-5 to TRBJ2-7; 9 bases match TRBD1. As DNA, the CDR3 is TGTGCCAGCAGTTACGGGACAGGGATCGAGCAGTACTTC. This encodes CASSYGTGIEQYF.